Following are 10 T cell receptor beta chains from one sample sequenced in a study of shared clonotypes between healthy human individuals. Assay used: immunoSEQ multiplex PCR; TCRdb lists only in-frame clones, some missing. The top ten clones hold approximately 1.7% of a sample with about 2.1 million clones, over 85% of them seen once. CD8 cells regarded as naive lacked CD45RO, were positively chosen for CCR7, and omitted terminally differentiated effector memory CD45RA+ cells. The sample taken for sequencing was naive CD8+ T cells from PBMCs. These receptors all stem from a young man in good health. Some clones in this sample may be carry-over from other donors' samples.

The chain is built from TRBV28 and TRBJ2-7, with 9 bases matching TRBD1. This CDR3 contains 13 residues. CDR1 is MDHEN and CDR2 is SYDVKM in the germline V gene. Trimming cost V 5 bases and J 6 bases; bases outside gene matches: 5. For the CDR3, the DNA is TGTGCCAGCAGTGCAGGGACAGGGTTCGAGCAGTACTTC. Protein product: CASSAGTGFEQYF. Full variable domain (missing parts from reference TRBV28 and TRBJ2-7): DVKVTQSSRYLVKRTGEKVFLECVQDMDHENMFWYRQDPGLGLRLIYFSYDVKMKEKGDIPEGYSVSREKKERFSLILESASTNQTSMYLCASSAGTGFEQYFGPGTRLTVT.

The chain uses TRBV7-9 and TRBJ1-2; D not resolved. CDR3 length equals 11 residues. V was pared by 5 bases and J by 7 bases, with 8 bases between. Germline V gene data show CDR1 as SEHNR and CDR2 as FQNEAQ (reference sequence). CDR3 coding DNA: TGTGCCAGCAGCCCCGGTAGTGGCTACACCTTC. Its translation is CASSPGSGYTF.

The chain is built from TRBV6-5 and TRBJ1-2; D is ambiguous. The CDR3 is made up of 15 amino acids. With 2 bases removed from V and 7 bases from J, the gap between germline ends came to 17 bases. Germline CDR1 MNHEY, CDR2 SVGAGI. The CDR3 DNA is TGTGCCAGCAGTTACGCCCGGGGAATTATAGGTGGCTACACCTTC. It codes for CASSYARGIIGGYTF.

V gene TRBV28 combines with J gene TRBJ1-5; no reliable D call. Per germline, CDR1 MDHEN and CDR2 SYDVKM. The CDR3 is 14 residues long. With 2 bases removed from V and 1 base from J, the gap between germline ends came to 6 bases. CDR3 nucleotide sequence: TGTGCCAGCAGTTTAGAAGAGAGCAATCAGCCCCAGCATTTT. It yields the protein CASSLEESNQPQHF.

This chain uses TRBV10-3 with TRBJ1-1; the D is unclear. Trimming took 4 bases from V and 1 from J, leaving 7 bases between them. Germline CDR1 reads ENHRY; CDR2 reads SYGVKD. The CDR3 consists of 13 residues. Here the CDR3 DNA reads TGTGCCATCAGTGGGGTGGGGAACACTGAAGCTTTCTTT. It is translated as CAISGVGNTEAFF.

The chain couples TRBV25-1 to TRBJ1-5; unclear D gene. Trimming cost V 0 bases and J 3 bases, with 9 bases left between them. The germline V gene has CDR1 MGHDK and CDR2 SYGVNS. The CDR3 extends over 15 amino acids. The CDR3 reads CASSEYETFNQPQHF. The DNA for the CDR3 is TGTGCCAGCAGTGAATATGAAACATTCAATCAGCCCCAGCATTTT.

V gene TRBV28 combines with J gene TRBJ1-1; 8 positions match TRBD1. The germline V gene has CDR1 MDHEN and CDR2 SYDVKM. CDR3 size: 17 residues. After removal of 2 bases from V and 3 bases from J, the junction contained 11 bases not matched to a gene. CDR3 DNA sequence: TGTGCCAGCAGTTTACCAGGGGGCGGGTTGGGTGACACTGAAGCTTTCTTT. Protein sequence: CASSLPGGGLGDTEAFF. The complete variable domain, with remaining parts taken from reference TRBV28 and TRBJ1-1, reads DVKVTQSSRYLVKRTGEKVFLECVQDMDHENMFWYRQDPGLGLRLIYFSYDVKMKEKGDIPEGYSVSREKKERFSLILESASTNQTSMYLCASSLPGGGLGDTEAFFGQGTRLTVV.

This rearrangement joins TRBV9 to TRBJ1-1; TRBD1 agrees at 7 bases. The germline V gene has CDR1 SGDLS and CDR2 YYNGEE. The CDR3 runs to 13 residues. J was trimmed by 3 bases and V by 5 bases; bases with no gene match: 4. CDR3 loop: CASRNRGDTEAFF. The CDR3 region has the DNA TGTGCCAGCAGAAACAGGGGAGACACTGAAGCTTTCTTT. Looking up the rest from reference TRBV9 and TRBJ1-1 gives the full variable domain: DSGVTQTPKHLITATGQRVTLRCSPRSGDLSVYWYQQSLDQGLQFLIQYYNGEERAKGNILERFSAQQFPDLHSELNLSSLELGDSALYFCASRNRGDTEAFFGQGTRLTVV.

The chain links TRBV9 to TRBJ1-5; D is unclear. The CDR3 is 16 amino acids. Germline loops: CDR1 SGDLS, CDR2 YYNGEE. V was pared by 0 bases and J by 2 bases, with 12 bases between. The CDR3 DNA sequence: TGTGCCAGCAGCGTAGGAGCCAGCCTTGGCAATCAGCCCCAGCATTTT. This sequence encodes CASSVGASLGNQPQHF.

About this clone: Additional DNA sequences in this sample encode the identical CDR3. CDR3 sequence (DNA): TGTGCCAGCAGTTACTCGGAGGGACCCTATGGCTACACCTTC. This codes for CASSYSEGPYGYTF. This sequence joins TRBV6-5 and TRBJ1-2; a possible D gene is TRBD1 (5 bases). CDR3 length equals 14 residues. In germline, CDR1 is MNHEY, CDR2 SVGAGI. Trimming cost V 0 bases and J 4 bases, with 9 bases left between them.